A single sample is the source of the 14 T cell receptor beta chains below, sequenced in a study of shared clonotypes between healthy human individuals. Sequenced by immunoSEQ multiplex PCR; TCRdb stores in-frame clones only, minus some. Counted here are about 710,000 clones, roughly 72% occurring once; the ten biggest clones make up 1.5% to 2%. Sequenced sample: memory CD4+ T cells sorted from blood. Subset given: CD45RA-negative fraction. These receptors came from a woman younger than 45 in good health.

The chain has TRBV29-1 and TRBJ1-1; 11 positions agree with TRBD1. Germline CDR1 reads SQVTM; CDR2 reads ANQGSEA. The CDR3 consists of 13 residues. Germline trimming cut 3 bases from V and 12 bases from J; bases unmatched to any gene: 9. The CDR3 spells CSVDLYRDRGTFF. In DNA form, the CDR3 reads TGCAGCGTTGACCTTTACCGGGACAGGGGGACTTTCTTT.

Points on this clone: Its ends do not fully match the called genes, so a read error is possible. The chain couples TRBV27 to TRBJ1-2, with TRBD1 identical over 7 bases. Looked up from germline, CDR1 is MNHEY and CDR2 is SMNVEV (reference sequence). The CDR3 covers 14 residues. In DNA, the CDR3 is TGTGCCAGCGGTTTCGGGGACAGAGTCTATGGCTACACCTTC. It codes for CASGFGDRVYGYTF.

The sample holds a few counts of this clone. The gene calls are TRBV19 and TRBJ1-5; D unclear. V was trimmed by 5 bases and J by 4 bases, leaving 6 bases between them. This CDR3 contains 12 residues. Per the germline V gene, CDR1 is LNHDA and CDR2 is SQIVND (reference sequence). In DNA, the CDR3 is TGTGCCAGTAGTTTAAGGAATCAGCCCCAGCATTTT. This gives the protein CASSLRNQPQHF.

This sequence joins TRBV5-1 and TRBJ2-3; TRBD2 matches at 8 bases. The V gene end was trimmed by 0 bases and the J gene end by 2 bases; junction bases not matched to a gene: 5. The CDR3 length is 16 residues. Germline CDR1 SGHRS, CDR2 YFSETQ. The CDR3 DNA reads as TGCGCCAGCAGCTTGGTTGCGGGAGGAGACACAGATACGCAGTATTTT. Its protein is CASSLVAGGDTDTQYF.

The chain uses TRBV7-9 and TRBJ2-6; D unclear. The CDR3 loop spans 17 amino acids. Per the germline V gene, CDR1 is SEHNR and CDR2 is FQNEAQ (reference sequence). Trimming cost V 6 bases and J 11 bases, with 26 bases left between them. The CDR3 loop reads CASSWTGTAQSAHVLTF. CDR3 nucleotides: TGTGCCAGCAGTTGGACCGGAACAGCTCAGAGCGCACACGTCCTGACTTTC.

The chain combines TRBV19 with TRBJ2-7; a weak D match, TRBD1 (6 bases). The CDR3 totals 14 residues. Trimming pared 3 bases from V and 4 bases from J, leaving 13 bases between. CDR1 and CDR2 from the germline V gene are LNHDA and SQIVND (reference sequence). This CDR3 is CASSIRDIGYEQYF. The CDR3 region has the DNA TGTGCCAGTAGTATTAGGGACATAGGATACGAGCAGTACTTC.

This chain connects TRBV19 to TRBJ2-5; D may correspond to TRBD1 or TRBD2 (5 bases each). The length of the CDR3 is 15 residues. From germline, CDR1 is LNHDA and CDR2 SQIVND (reference sequence). V lost 3 bases, J lost 4 bases, and 15 bases lay in between. The CDR3: CASSIGPLGGETQYF. The CDR3 bases are TGTGCCAGTAGTATTGGCCCTCTTGGGGGAGAGACCCAGTACTTC.

Only a few counts were recorded for this clone. V gene TRBV11-2 combines with J gene TRBJ1-5, with 8 bases aligning to TRBD1. CDR1 is SGHAT, CDR2 FQNNGV, per germline. V lost 5 bases and J lost 5; bases outside the gene matches: 5. The CDR3 runs 14 residues. The CDR3 spells CASSATGAYQPQHF. The CDR3 DNA is TGTGCCAGCAGCGCGACAGGGGCATATCAGCCCCAGCATTTT.

The table lists this clone with a count of one. CDR3 sequence (DNA): TGTGCCACCACCCGGCAGAGCTCCTACAATGAGCAGTTCTTC. Encoded protein: CATTRQSSYNEQFF. This chain connects TRBV28 to TRBJ2-1; no clear D. Looked up from germline, CDR1 is MDHEN and CDR2 is SYDVKM. There are 14 residues in the CDR3. Trimming removed 10 bases at V and 0 bases at J, with 13 bases between. Full variable domain (outside the CDR3, taken from reference TRBV28 and TRBJ2-1): DVKVTQSSRYLVKRTGEKVFLECVQDMDHENMFWYRQDPGLGLRLIYFSYDVKMKEKGDIPEGYSVSREKKERFSLILESASTNQTSMYLCATTRQSSYNEQFFGPGTRLTVL.

V and J are TRBV5-1 and TRBJ2-5; the match to TRBD1 covers 10 bases. Germline CDR1 reads SGHRS; CDR2 reads YFSETQ. The CDR3 runs to 16 residues. The V segment lost 0 bases and the J segment 5 bases; nucleotides outside the gene matches: 7. CDR3 in DNA: TGCGCCAGCAGCTTGGCCCAGGGGACAGGGGTCGAGACCCAGTACTTC. It is translated as CASSLAQGTGVETQYF.

This sequence joins TRBV28 and TRBJ2-6, with D unclear. Germline V gene lookup returns CDR1 MDHEN and CDR2 SYDVKM. The CDR3 is 13 amino acids. V lost 3 bases to trimming and J lost 3 bases, with 3 bases between them. The CDR3 coding sequence is TGTGCCAGCAGTTTGCGTGGGGCCAACGTCCTGACTTTC. This sequence encodes CASSLRGANVLTF.

This clone was seen more than once but under ten times. The chain employs TRBV5-1 and TRBJ1-2, with D perhaps matching TRBD1 (5 bases). There are 15 residues in the CDR3. Germline V gives CDR1 SGHRS, CDR2 YFSETQ. The V gene lost 0 bases and the J gene lost 2 bases, with 11 bases spanning the gap. The CDR3, as DNA: TGCGCCAGCAGCTTGGAGTCAGGGAGAAACTATGGCTACACCTTC. This gives the protein CASSLESGRNYGYTF.

The chain recombines TRBV7-8 with TRBJ2-2; D gene uncertain. Germline V CDR1 and CDR2: SGHVS, FQNEAQ. The CDR3 extends over 13 amino acids. V was cut by 1 base and J by 3 bases, with 3 bases left in between. The CDR3 spells CASSLDHTGELFF. CDR3 nucleotides: TGTGCCAGCAGCTTAGACCACACCGGGGAGCTGTTTTTT.

CDR3 residues: CASSFSGRMYIQYF. CDR3 bases: TGTGCCAGCAGTTTCAGCGGGAGGATGTACATTCAGTACTTC. The rearrangement links TRBV28 to TRBJ2-4; 9 bases are a match to TRBD2. Germline lookup yields CDR1 MDHEN and CDR2 SYDVKM. The CDR3 totals 14 residues. V was clipped by 3 bases and J by 8 bases; unmatched bases: 5.